The present T cell receptor (beta chain) was sequenced within a study of cytomegalovirus exposure and HLA in healthy donors. There are 18 residues in the CDR3. V lost 2 bases to trimming and J lost 2 bases; unmatched junction nucleotides: 10. The germline V gene has CDR1 LGHNA and CDR2 YNFKEQ. PCR primers comprised 60 Vbeta and 13 Jbeta primers. The assay was immunoSEQ multiplex PCR, and TCRdb's table has in-frame clones only and misses some. The repertoire consists of around 110,000 clones, with around a tenth occurring once and the leading ten covering over 2.5%. The receptor was derived from a man under 40 in good health and CMV-seronegative. The sequencing input was PBMCs. The V gene is TRBV4-2, the J gene TRBJ2-1, with TRBD2 matching over 9 bases. In DNA, the CDR3 is TGTGCCAGCAGCCAACGGGCGGGAGGGCCCGGGCCCTACAATGAGCAGTTCTTC. This translates into CASSQRAGGPGPYNEQFF.